This T cell receptor beta chain was sequenced during a study of shared clonotypes between healthy human individuals. The length of the CDR3 is 16 residues. V lost 3 bases and J lost 0, with 12 bases in between. In germline, CDR1 is WSHSY, CDR2 SAAADI. The DNA input per sorted-subset replicate PCR was 200 to 250 ng, corresponding to 28,000 or so T cell genomes. Produced via immunoSEQ multiplex PCR; TCRdb's table is partial and in-frame only. Of more than 550,000 clones listed, roughly nine tenths were seen once; the top ten hold about 24%. CD45RO negativity and positive selection for CCR7 defined naive CD8 cells, a population that excluded terminally differentiated effector memory CD45RA+ cells.

The specimen was naive CD8+ T cells sorted from blood. This rearrangement joins TRBV10-2 to TRBJ2-1; no reliable D call. This sequence originates from a man younger than 45 in good health. The CDR3 region has the DNA TGCGCCAGCAGTGAATTAACACTATACTCCTACAATGAGCAGTTCTTC. It specifies CASSELTLYSYNEQFF.